These 28 T cell receptor beta chains were all obtained from the same sample, sequenced in a study of response to subunit inactivated influenza vaccine. TCRdb redid the calling of the RT-PCR reads with MiXCR, one entry per CDR3 protein. The sample carries around 520,000 distinct CDR3 sequences, over 9.5% recorded once. The specimen comprised PBMCs from blood, sampled on the day of vaccination. All receptors derive from a man aged 50 or older who received an inactivated influenza vaccine.

This clonotype was observed at least ten times. The rearrangement uses TRBV28 and TRBJ2-2, with a tentative D call TRBD1 (5 bases). The length of the CDR3 is 16 residues. The V and J ends lost 3 bases and 2 bases respectively, with 13 bases between them. The germline CDR1 and CDR2 sequences are MDHEN and SYDVKM. This CDR3 is CASSFSWTRNTGELFF. In DNA, the CDR3 is TGTGCCAGCAGTTTTTCTTGGACAAGAAACACCGGGGAGCTGTTTTTT.

This clonotype was seen many times. V and J are TRBV2 and TRBJ2-1; TRBD2 matches at 10 bases. Trimming cost V 9 bases and J 6 bases; bases outside gene matches: 5. This CDR3 has 13 residues. Germline-derived CDR1 and CDR2 are SNHLY and FYNNEI. The CDR3 sequence is CASRLAGVNEQFF. The CDR3, as DNA: TGTGCCAGTAGACTAGCGGGCGTCAATGAGCAGTTCTTC.

The J gene is TRBJ2-3, the V gene TRBV15; TRBD2 agrees at 10 bases. Germline CDR1 reads LNHNV; CDR2 reads YYDKDF (reference sequence). CDR3 size: 16 residues. Trimming removed 1 base from V and 1 base from J; junction bases left unmatched: 2. The chain's CDR3 is CATSRGGLAGTDTQYF. As DNA, the CDR3 is TGTGCCACCAGCAGAGGAGGACTAGCGGGCACAGATACGCAGTATTTT. Drawing the rest from reference TRBV15 and TRBJ2-3, the complete variable domain is DAMVIQNPRYQVTQFGKPVTLSCSQTLNHNVMYWYQQKSSQAPKLLFHYYDKDFNNEADTPDNFQSRRPNTSFCFLDIRSPGLGDTAMYLCATSRGGLAGTDTQYFGPGTRLTVL.

This clonotype has only a few counts. This chain connects TRBV10-2 to TRBJ1-1, with no clear D. The CDR3 loop spans 12 amino acids. The germline CDR1 and CDR2 sequences are WSHSY and SAAADI. The V and J ends lost 3 bases and 4 bases respectively, with 6 bases between them. The CDR3 nucleotides are TGCGCCAGCAGTGACGTCGGCACTGAAGCTTTCTTT. Amino acids: CASSDVGTEAFF.

This clonotype has more than one count but fewer than ten. Here the CDR3 DNA reads TGTGCCAGCAGCCCCGGACTCAAATCAGATACGCAGTATTTT. Translated: CASSPGLKSDTQYF. The chain combines TRBV11-2 with TRBJ2-3; tentative D call: TRBD2 (5 bases). The V end lost 5 bases, the J end lost 4 bases, and 13 bases lay between the germline ends. The CDR3 is 14 residues long. CDR1 and CDR2 from the germline V gene are SGHAT and FQNNGV.

The table lists this clonotype with a few counts. This chain uses TRBV7-2 with TRBJ2-1, with TRBD2 identical over 8 bases. V gave up 3 bases and J gave up 8 bases; unmatched junction bases: 3. The CDR3 has 13 amino acids. From germline, CDR1 is SGHTA and CDR2 FQGNSA. CDR3 nucleotide sequence: TGTGCCAGCAGCTTTGGTAGCGGGGATGAGCAGTTCTTC. It encodes CASSFGSGDEQFF. The complete variable domain, with remaining parts taken from reference TRBV7-2 and TRBJ2-1, reads GAGVSQSPSNKVTEKGKDVELRCDPISGHTALYWYRQSLGQGLEFLIYFQGNSAPDKSGLPSDRFSAERTGGSVSTLTIQRTQQEDSAVYLCASSFGSGDEQFFGPGTRLTVL.

This rearrangement joins TRBV10-2 to TRBJ2-1, with TRBD2 matching over 8 bases. The length of the CDR3 is 15 residues. CDR1 is WSHSY and CDR2 is SAAADI in the germline V gene. V shed 0 bases, J shed 6 bases, and the junction held 4 bases outside the gene matches. CDR3 residues: CASSESYGGANEQFF. CDR3 nucleotides: TGCGCCAGCAGTGAGTCATACGGGGGGGCCAATGAGCAGTTCTTC.

In its sample, this clonotype was seen a few times. The chain recombines TRBV6-1 with TRBJ2-7; 9 bases agree with TRBD2. Germline V lookup: CDR1 MNHNS, CDR2 SASEGT. The CDR3 runs 13 residues. V shed 10 bases and J 7 bases; nucleotides not matched to a gene: 11. CDR3: CATEREAPREQYF. DNA for the CDR3: TGTGCCACCGAGCGGGAGGCTCCTAGGGAGCAGTACTTC.

This clonotype was counted a few times. The chain employs TRBV18 and TRBJ2-1, with 14 bases that match TRBD2. J gave up 6 bases and V 3 bases, and 7 bases lay outside the gene matches. The CDR3 consists of 17 residues. Germline lookup yields CDR1 KGHSH and CDR2 LQKENI. CDR3 protein: CASSPFRLAGGLNEQFF. The CDR3 bases are TGTGCCAGCTCACCCTTCCGACTAGCGGGGGGGCTCAATGAGCAGTTCTTC.

This sequence joins TRBV5-1 and TRBJ2-6; 8 nucleotides align to TRBD1. Trimming removed 5 bases from V and 2 bases from J; junction bases left unmatched: 3. CDR3 length: 15 amino acids. Germline loops: CDR1 SGHRS, CDR2 YFSETQ. The CDR3 region is CASRQQGAGANVLTF. Written as DNA, the CDR3 is TGCGCCAGCAGGCAACAGGGGGCTGGGGCCAACGTCCTGACTTTC.

This clonotype appeared a few times. The chain uses TRBV9 and TRBJ2-2; D is perhaps TRBD1 (5 bases). The CDR3 is made up of 14 amino acids. Per the germline V gene, CDR1 is SGDLS and CDR2 is YYNGEE. Trimming stripped 0 bases from V and 10 bases from J, with 13 bases between. Here the CDR3 DNA reads TGTGCCAGCAGCGTAGAGGACACCCTCGAGGAGCTGTTTTTT. Its protein is CASSVEDTLEELFF. The full variable domain, in which reference TRBV9 and TRBJ2-2 provide the parts outside the CDR3, is DSGVTQTPKHLITATGQRVTLRCSPRSGDLSVYWYQQSLDQGLQFLIQYYNGEERAKGNILERFSAQQFPDLHSELNLSSLELGDSALYFCASSVEDTLEELFFGEGSRLTVL.

This clonotype was recorded many times. The chain uses TRBV5-1 and TRBJ2-2; TRBD1 agrees at 8 bases. Germline V gene sequence: CDR1 SGHRS, CDR2 YFSETQ. The CDR3 length is 15 residues. J lost 4 bases, V lost 4 bases, and 6 bases had no gene match. In DNA form, the CDR3 reads TGCGCCAGCAGCACGGACAGGGCGATCACCGGGGAGCTGTTTTTT. This codes for CASSTDRAITGELFF.

This clonotype was seen at least ten times. The rearrangement uses TRBV4-3 and TRBJ2-7, with 9 bases fitting TRBD2. CDR3 length: 18 amino acids. V dropped 0 bases and J dropped 1; count of bases not matched to a gene: 10. Germline values: CDR1 LGHNA, CDR2 YSLEER. CDR3 region: CASSQDPIAGVMSYEQYF. The CDR3 bases are TGCGCCAGCAGCCAAGATCCTATAGCGGGAGTGATGTCCTACGAGCAGTACTTC.

With respect to this clonotype: Germline and junction disagree at one end, which may indicate a read error. V is TRBV19 and J is TRBJ1-5, with D uncertain. CDR1 is LNHDA, CDR2 SQIVND, per germline (reference sequence). This CDR3 is 11 amino acids long. The DNA for the CDR3 is TGTGCCAGTAGTATTACGGGCACCACCCGTTTT. This gives the protein CASSITGTTRF. Variable domain in full (rest from reference TRBV19 and TRBJ1-5): DGGITQSPKYLFRKEGQNVTLSCEQNLNHDAMYWYRQDPGQGLRLIYYSQIVNDFQKGDIAEGYSVSREKKESFPLTVTSAQKNPTAFYLCASSITGTTRFGDGTRLSIL.

This clonotype has only a few counts. The chain employs TRBV5-5 and TRBJ1-1, with a tentative D call TRBD1 (5 bases). The V and J ends lost 3 bases and 6 bases respectively, with 12 bases between them. Germline V gene lookup returns CDR1 SGHKS and CDR2 YYEKEE (reference sequence). The CDR3 consists of 13 residues. The CDR3 nucleotides are TGTGCCAGCAGCTGGCAGGGCAGCCCTGAAGCTTTCTTT. Encoded protein: CASSWQGSPEAFF.

The chain is built from TRBV24-1 and TRBJ2-7; unclear D gene. Per germline, CDR1 KGHDR and CDR2 SFDVKD. The CDR3 consists of 13 residues. Between the trimmed V and J ends, which lost 4 bases and 5 bases, there was a span of 11 bases. CDR3: CATSDNRADEQYF. CDR3 coding DNA: TGTGCCACCAGTGACAACCGGGCCGACGAGCAGTACTTC.

This chain links TRBV27 with TRBJ2-1; 9 positions match TRBD2. This CDR3 region has 15 residues. Germline trimming cut 7 bases from V and 6 bases from J; bases unmatched to any gene: 10. The germline V gene encodes CDR1 MNHEY and CDR2 SMNVEV (reference sequence). The CDR3 sequence: CASKRGRGGPNEQFF. The CDR3 nucleotides read TGTGCCAGCAAACGGGGGCGGGGGGGCCCCAATGAGCAGTTCTTC.

This clonotype came up many times. This sequence joins TRBV24-1 and TRBJ2-6; tentatively, D is TRBD2 (6 bases). The V end lost 4 bases, the J end lost 2 bases, and 14 bases lay between the germline ends. CDR3 length equals 17 residues. CDR1 and CDR2 (germline): KGHDR, SFDVKD. The chain's CDR3 is CATSDPRRGAGANVLTF. The CDR3 DNA follows: TGTGCCACCAGTGACCCTCGGCGGGGTGCTGGGGCCAACGTCCTGACTTTC.

The chain is built from TRBV7-2 and TRBJ2-5; 9 bases line up with TRBD2. The CDR3 runs 17 residues. Germline V gives CDR1 SGHTA, CDR2 FQGNSA. The trim removed 0 bases at V and 2 bases at J, leaving 7 bases unmatched. For the CDR3, the DNA is TGTGCCAGCAGCTTAGCGCGGGCGGGAGGGCCTCAAGAGACCCAGTACTTC. Amino acid sequence: CASSLARAGGPQETQYF.

In its sample, this clonotype was seen a few times. The rearrangement joins TRBV29-1 to TRBJ2-7; TRBD2 aligns across 12 bases. V dropped 4 bases and J dropped 6; count of bases not matched to a gene: 4. CDR3 size: 13 residues. Germline loops: CDR1 SQVTM, CDR2 ANQGSEA. This CDR3 is CSVGLAGESEQYF. CDR3 nucleotides: TGCAGCGTTGGACTAGCGGGAGAGAGCGAGCAGTACTTC.

The chain couples TRBV11-2 to TRBJ1-1; D not certain. Germline V gene data show CDR1 as SGHAT and CDR2 as FQNNGV. The V gene lost 4 bases and the J gene lost 4 bases, with 13 bases spanning the gap. The CDR3 contains 14 residues. CDR3 amino acids: CASSYGIRGTEAFF. In nucleotides, the CDR3 is TGTGCCAGCAGCTACGGGATCCGAGGCACTGAAGCTTTCTTT. Looking up the rest from reference TRBV11-2 and TRBJ1-1 gives the full variable domain: EAGVAQSPRYKIIEKRQSVAFWCNPISGHATLYWYQQILGQGPKLLIQFQNNGVVDDSQLPKDRFSAERLKGVDSTLKIQPAKLEDSAVYLCASSYGIRGTEAFFGQGTRLTVV.

At least ten counts were recorded for this clonotype. This chain joins TRBV3-1 and TRBJ2-1; no clear D. The CDR3 spans 15 residues. V was cut by 10 bases and J by 0 bases, with 16 bases left in between. CDR1 and CDR2 (germline): LGHDT, YNNKEL (reference sequence). CDR3 protein: CATQVGYNSYNEQFF. The CDR3 DNA reads as TGTGCCACCCAGGTCGGCTACAACTCCTACAATGAGCAGTTCTTC.

The count of this clonotype is one. The CDR3 region is CASSPFWETKGETQYF. In nucleotides, the CDR3 is TGTGCCAGCAGCCCTTTTTGGGAAACTAAGGGAGAGACCCAGTACTTC. The chain couples TRBV14 to TRBJ2-5; no clear D gene. CDR1 and CDR2 (germline): SGHDN, FVKESK. V shed 4 bases and J shed 4 bases, with 19 bases lying between them. The CDR3 contains 16 residues.

The chain uses TRBV5-6 and TRBJ2-3, with 12 bases lining up with TRBD2. The CDR3 is made up of 17 amino acids. V shed 4 bases and J 3 bases; nucleotides not matched to a gene: 9. Germline CDR1 is SGHDT and CDR2 is YYEEEE. CDR3 in amino acids: CASSLTTSGGQTDTQYF. CDR3 sequence (DNA): TGTGCCAGCAGCCTGACGACTAGCGGGGGCCAAACAGATACGCAGTATTTT.

The rearrangement joins TRBV4-2 to TRBJ1-5, with 9 bases lining up with TRBD1. Germline V lookup: CDR1 LGHNA, CDR2 YNFKEQ. The CDR3 has 15 amino acids. Trimming at V came to 3 bases and at J to 8 bases, leaving 8 bases not matched to a gene. The CDR3 here is CASSHDRQGDKPQHF. CDR3 in DNA: TGTGCCAGCAGCCACGACAGACAGGGGGATAAGCCCCAGCATTTT.

The rearrangement links TRBV7-9 to TRBJ2-3; 7 bases align to TRBD2. The CDR3 extends over 15 amino acids. Trimming cost V 4 bases and J 2 bases; bases outside gene matches: 6. Germline CDR1 reads SEHNR; CDR2 reads FQNEAQ (reference sequence). The CDR3 DNA follows: TGTGCCAGCAGCTCACTCGGGGGGACCACAGATACGCAGTATTTT. Translating it yields CASSSLGGTTDTQYF.

This clonotype was counted many times. The CDR3 protein is CSARSGGAYEQYF. As DNA, the CDR3 is TGCAGTGCTAGATCCGGGGGGGCTTACGAGCAGTACTTC. The gene calls are TRBV20-1 and TRBJ2-7; TRBD2 aligns across 8 bases. This CDR3 is built from 13 residues. Losses at the gene ends were 2 bases for V and 4 bases for J; bases not matched to a gene: 4. The germline V gene encodes CDR1 DFQATT and CDR2 SNEGSKA (reference sequence).

This chain connects TRBV19 to TRBJ2-2, with a tentative D call TRBD1 (5 bases). Per germline, CDR1 LNHDA and CDR2 SQIVND (reference sequence). Deletions cut 4 bases from V and 5 bases from J, with 14 bases between. This CDR3 region has 15 residues. CDR3 residues: CASSRRRERTGELFF. CDR3 bases: TGTGCCAGTAGTAGACGCAGGGAACGTACCGGGGAGCTGTTTTTT.